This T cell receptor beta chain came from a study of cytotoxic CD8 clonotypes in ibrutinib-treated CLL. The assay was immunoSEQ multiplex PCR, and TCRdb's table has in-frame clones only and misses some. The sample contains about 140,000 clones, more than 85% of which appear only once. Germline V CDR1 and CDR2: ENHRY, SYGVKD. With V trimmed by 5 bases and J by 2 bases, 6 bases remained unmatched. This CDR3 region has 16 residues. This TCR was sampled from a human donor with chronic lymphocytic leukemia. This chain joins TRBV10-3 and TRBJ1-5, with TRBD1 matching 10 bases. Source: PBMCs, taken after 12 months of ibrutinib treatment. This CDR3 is CAISSGTGVGNQPQHF. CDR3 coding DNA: TGTGCCATCAGTTCCGGGACAGGGGTTGGCAATCAGCCCCAGCATTTT.